This passage covers 26 T cell receptor beta chains from one sample sequenced in a study of T cells after yellow fever vaccination. TCRdb used MiXCR to reprocess the 5' RACE reads, holding one entry per CDR3 protein. The sample lists 500,000 to 650,000 distinct CDR3 sequences, around a sixth occurring once. The sample in question was PBMCs, obtained 5 days after the first yellow fever vaccination. The receptors were gathered from a man aged 18 to 30 who received the YFV17D yellow fever vaccine.

The table lists this clonotype with many counts. The chain joins TRBV12-3 or TRBV12-4 to TRBJ2-6; D gene ambiguous. V was shortened by 0 bases and J by 0 bases, with 9 bases between the two germline ends. The CDR3 spans 17 residues. The CDR3 sequence is CASSLALGSSGANVLTF. As DNA, the CDR3 is TGTGCCAGCAGTTTAGCGCTGGGGTCCTCTGGGGCCAACGTCCTGACTTTC.

This clonotype occurred many times. V and J are TRBV7-8 and TRBJ2-5; no definite D call. Trimming pared 5 bases from V and 2 bases from J, leaving 12 bases between. This CDR3 comprises 14 residues. The germline gives CDR1 SGHVS, CDR2 FQNEAQ. DNA of the CDR3: TGTGCCAGCAGCCCCGACGGAAGACAAGAGACCCAGTACTTC. This codes for CASSPDGRQETQYF.

This chain joins TRBV7-2 and TRBJ2-1; D is possibly TRBD2 (5 bases). V was trimmed by 7 bases and J by 0 bases, leaving 13 bases between them. The CDR3 contains 15 residues. Germline V gene lookup returns CDR1 SGHTA and CDR2 FQGNSA. Here the CDR3 DNA reads TGTGCCAGCACGATTAGCGCTCTCTCCTACAATGAGCAGTTCTTC. Encoded protein: CASTISALSYNEQFF.

This clonotype occurred a few times. The chain couples TRBV6-5 to TRBJ1-2; D might be TRBD1 (5 bases). The V gene lost 6 bases and the J gene lost 3 bases, with 14 bases spanning the gap. The CDR3 is 14 residues long. Germline V gene lookup returns CDR1 MNHEY and CDR2 SVGAGI. The CDR3 protein is CASRDSQGDYGYTF. CDR3 in DNA: TGTGCCAGCAGGGACTCGCAGGGAGACTATGGCTACACCTTC.

The sample holds a few counts of this clonotype. V is TRBV20-1 and J is TRBJ1-1, with 7 bases matching TRBD1. Germline-derived CDR1 and CDR2 are DFQATT and SNEGSKA (reference sequence). The CDR3 extends over 12 amino acids. V shed 7 bases, J shed 5 bases, and the junction held 7 bases outside the gene matches. CDR3 residues: CSGQGGRTEAFF. DNA of the CDR3: TGCAGTGGCCAGGGGGGTAGGACTGAAGCTTTCTTT.

There are a few counts of this clonotype. The CDR3 is CASSAFGGPLPSSYNSPLHF. CDR3 DNA: TGTGCCAGCAGCGCGTTCGGGGGCCCCCTGCCTAGCTCCTATAATTCACCCCTCCACTTT. This sequence joins TRBV11-1 and TRBJ1-6; possibly TRBD1 for D (6 bases). This CDR3 spans 20 amino acids. The V gene lost 5 bases and the J gene lost 0 bases, with 23 bases spanning the gap. Germline CDR1 and CDR2: SGHAT and FQDESV (reference sequence).

This clonotype was observed a handful of times. The V and J genes are TRBV6-2 or TRBV6-3 and TRBJ2-1; 8 nucleotides align to TRBD2. The junction had 6 bases not matched to a gene; V was cut back by 2 bases and J by 6 bases. From germline, CDR1 is MNHEY and CDR2 SVGEGT. This CDR3 contains 15 residues. CDR3 amino acids: CASSYGVAGTNEQFF. The CDR3 DNA sequence: TGTGCCAGCAGTTACGGGGTAGCGGGAACCAATGAGCAGTTCTTC.

This clonotype turned up a few times. V and J are TRBV7-2 and TRBJ2-5; D is perhaps TRBD1 or TRBD2 (5 bases each). There are 16 residues in the CDR3. Germline CDR1 is SGHTA and CDR2 is FQGNSA. Between the trimmed V and J ends, which lost 5 bases and 2 bases, there was a span of 18 bases. The CDR3 sequence is CASSPWDRREQETQYF. The DNA for the CDR3 is TGTGCCAGCAGCCCCTGGGACCGCAGAGAACAAGAGACCCAGTACTTC.

The rearrangement uses TRBV20-1 and TRBJ2-5, with D possibly TRBD2 on 6 matching bases. V lost 6 bases to trimming and J lost 3 bases, with 14 bases between them. Germline V CDR1 and CDR2: DFQATT, SNEGSKA (reference sequence). This CDR3 comprises 13 residues. Here the CDR3 reads CSALGGWEETQYF. CDR3 in DNA: TGCAGTGCCCTGGGGGGTTGGGAAGAGACCCAGTACTTC.

The chain carries TRBV7-2 and TRBJ2-5, with D unclear. CDR3 length: 14 residues. Germline assignment: CDR1 SGHTA and CDR2 FQGNSA. Trimming left V 1 base short and J 1 base short, with 7 bases between. The CDR3 sequence is CASSLVWFQETQYF. CDR3 DNA: TGTGCCAGCAGCTTAGTTTGGTTCCAAGAGACCCAGTACTTC.

This chain joins TRBV5-6 and TRBJ1-1; 11 nucleotides align to TRBD1. The length of the CDR3 is 16 residues. The junction had 9 bases not matched to a gene; V was cut back by 4 bases and J by 4 bases. Looked up from germline, CDR1 is SGHDT and CDR2 is YYEEEE. In DNA form, the CDR3 reads TGTGCCAGCAGCATGGGACAGGGGGGGATCGGCACTGAAGCTTTCTTT. Protein sequence: CASSMGQGGIGTEAFF. Full variable domain (rest looked up from reference TRBV5-6 and TRBJ1-1): DAGVTQSPTHLIKTRGQQVTLRCSPKSGHDTVSWYQQALGQGPQFIFQYYEEEERQRGNFPDRFSGHQFPNYSSELNVNALLLGDSALYLCASSMGQGGIGTEAFFGQGTRLTVV.

This clonotype showed up many times. The chain recombines TRBV4-1 with TRBJ1-1; perhaps TRBD1 as D (6 bases). The germline gives CDR1 MGHRA, CDR2 YSYEKL. This CDR3 has 17 amino acids. V lost 3 bases to trimming and J lost 4 bases, with 21 bases between them. DNA for the CDR3: TGCGCCAGCAGCCACGTGATTCGGGGGGCTGGGAGCACTGAAGCTTTCTTT. Protein: CASSHVIRGAGSTEAFF.

The rearrangement links TRBV21-1 to TRBJ1-2; the table names TRBD1, a call not compared with the DNA. TRBV21-1 is an annotated pseudogene. This CDR3 region has 15 residues. DNA of the CDR3: TGTGCCAGCAGCCCCACCCCCGGGACAGACTATGGCTACACCTTC. This encodes CASSPTPGTDYGYTF.

The gene calls are TRBV30 and TRBJ2-3, with 9 positions matching TRBD2. This CDR3 has 16 amino acids. The germline gives CDR1 GTSNPN, CDR2 SVGIG (reference sequence). Trimming cost V 0 bases and J 2 bases; bases outside gene matches: 6. CDR3 in amino acids: CAWSVRAGGNTDTQYF. DNA for the CDR3: TGTGCCTGGAGTGTACGAGCGGGGGGCAACACAGATACGCAGTATTTT. The variable domain in full, completed from reference TRBV30 and TRBJ2-3, reads SQTIHQWPATLVQPVGSPLSLECTVEGTSNPNLYWYRQAAGRGLQLLFYSVGIGQISSEVPQNLSASRPQDRQFILSSKKLLLSDSGFYLCAWSVRAGGNTDTQYFGPGTRLTVL.

The chain carries TRBV9 and TRBJ1-1, with TRBD1 matching over 7 bases. Germline CDR1 reads SGDLS; CDR2 reads YYNGEE. This CDR3 is built from 17 residues. The J segment lost 3 bases and the V segment lost 3 bases, leaving 14 bases of the junction unmatched. The CDR3 DNA follows: TGTGCCAGCAGCGCCAACGTAGGGCCAGGGGGGGACACTGAAGCTTTCTTT. Amino acid sequence: CASSANVGPGGDTEAFF.

The rearrangement uses TRBV19 and TRBJ1-5; D gene unclear. CDR1 is LNHDA and CDR2 is SQIVND in the germline V gene (reference sequence). The CDR3 totals 15 residues. Trimming shortened V by 2 bases and J by 0 bases, and 8 bases separated the two germline ends. CDR3 nucleotides: TGTGCCAGTAGTATAAGGATCTATAGCAATCAGCCCCAGCATTTT. Its translation is CASSIRIYSNQPQHF.

The genes are TRBV20-1 and TRBJ1-2; D might be TRBD1 (5 bases). V dropped 1 base and J dropped 0 bases, with 12 bases sitting between them. Germline CDR1 is DFQATT and CDR2 is SNEGSKA (reference sequence). This CDR3 is 15 amino acids long. The CDR3 reads CSARVSGPSNYGYTF. The CDR3 nucleotides read TGCAGTGCTAGAGTATCAGGGCCTTCTAACTATGGCTACACCTTC.

This clonotype was observed a handful of times. CDR3 sequence reads: CASSYRPLSAEAFF. The CDR3 coding sequence is TGTGCCAGCAGTTATAGACCCCTGTCAGCTGAAGCTTTCTTT. J is TRBJ1-1 and V is TRBV6-5; no clear D gene. The CDR3 has 14 residues. V lost 3 bases to trimming and J lost 6 bases, with 14 bases between them. Germline CDR1 MNHEY, CDR2 SVGAGI.

This clonotype was seen once. The chain joins TRBV4-2 to TRBJ2-3; the D is unclear. The CDR3 has 16 amino acids. CDR1 and CDR2 from the germline V gene are LGHNA and YNFKEQ. Trimming cost V 1 base and J 0 bases, with 11 bases left between them. The CDR3 is CASSQGTRSSTDTQYF. Here the CDR3 DNA reads TGTGCCAGCAGCCAAGGGACGCGATCTAGCACAGATACGCAGTATTTT.

The chain carries TRBV28 and TRBJ1-2; D is ambiguous. The V end was cut by 2 bases, the J end by 4 bases, with 11 bases between. The CDR3 is 14 residues long. Germline V gives CDR1 MDHEN, CDR2 SYDVKM. The CDR3 protein is CASSLADFGYGYTF. The CDR3 DNA is TGTGCCAGCAGTTTAGCGGATTTTGGCTATGGCTACACCTTC.

This clonotype appeared a few times. The rearrangement uses TRBV5-1 and TRBJ2-1, with 7 nucleotides matching TRBD2. The J segment lost 0 bases and the V segment lost 4 bases, leaving 4 bases of the junction unmatched. The V gene's germline CDR1 is SGHRS and CDR2 YFSETQ. The CDR3 is 15 amino acids. The CDR3 region is CASSDGGTSYNEQFF. The CDR3 nucleotides are TGCGCCAGCAGCGACGGGGGGACCTCCTACAATGAGCAGTTCTTC.

The J gene is TRBJ2-7, the V gene TRBV28, with D tentatively TRBD1 (5 bases). The CDR3 is 15 residues long. Per germline, CDR1 MDHEN and CDR2 SYDVKM. V was clipped by 3 bases and J by 0 bases, with 12 bases between them. The CDR3 DNA reads TGTGCCAGCAGTTTCGTCTCCACAGGCTCCTACGAGCAGTACGTC. Its protein is CASSFVSTGSYEQYV.

The chain has TRBV18 and TRBJ2-7; 12 nucleotides line up with TRBD1. The germline V gene encodes CDR1 KGHSH and CDR2 LQKENI. V trimming: 3 bases; J trimming: 6 bases; junction bases outside the gene matches: 18. The CDR3 is made up of 19 amino acids. The CDR3 nucleotides are TGTGCCAGCTCACCCCCGGCCGGGACAGGGGGCCGAAGGACCTCCGAGCAGTACGTC. This sequence encodes CASSPPAGTGGRRTSEQYV.

This clonotype was picked up a small number of times. The rearrangement uses TRBV4-1 and TRBJ1-4, with a possible D match to TRBD1 (5 bases). Between the trimmed V and J ends, which lost 0 bases and 8 bases, there was a span of 34 bases. The CDR3 sequence is 22 residues long. The germline gives CDR1 MGHRA, CDR2 YSYEKL. CDR3 nucleotide sequence: TGCGCCAGCAGCCAAGATTTTGTTAGAGTGGGGGGAATGGGTTCCTTCTACGAAAAACTGTTTTTT. Its protein product is CASSQDFVRVGGMGSFYEKLFF.

Only a few counts were recorded for this clonotype. CDR3 in amino acids: CASSFPGINEKLFF. CDR3 nucleotide sequence: TGTGCCAGCAGCTTTCCAGGGATAAATGAAAAACTGTTTTTT. This chain connects TRBV5-5 to TRBJ1-4; D may be TRBD1 (5 bases). V shed 2 bases and J shed 5 bases, with 10 bases lying between them. The CDR3 extends over 14 amino acids. Germline V gene data show CDR1 as SGHKS and CDR2 as YYEKEE (reference sequence).

This chain links TRBV4-3 with TRBJ2-4, with 9 positions matching TRBD2. The CDR3 spans 15 residues. Trimming at V came to 4 bases and at J to 8 bases, leaving 9 bases not matched to a gene. The germline V gene has CDR1 LGHNA and CDR2 YSLEER. The CDR3, as DNA: TGCGCCAGCAGCCGACGAGCGGGGGGTCGGGACATTCAGTACTTC. Protein sequence: CASSRRAGGRDIQYF.